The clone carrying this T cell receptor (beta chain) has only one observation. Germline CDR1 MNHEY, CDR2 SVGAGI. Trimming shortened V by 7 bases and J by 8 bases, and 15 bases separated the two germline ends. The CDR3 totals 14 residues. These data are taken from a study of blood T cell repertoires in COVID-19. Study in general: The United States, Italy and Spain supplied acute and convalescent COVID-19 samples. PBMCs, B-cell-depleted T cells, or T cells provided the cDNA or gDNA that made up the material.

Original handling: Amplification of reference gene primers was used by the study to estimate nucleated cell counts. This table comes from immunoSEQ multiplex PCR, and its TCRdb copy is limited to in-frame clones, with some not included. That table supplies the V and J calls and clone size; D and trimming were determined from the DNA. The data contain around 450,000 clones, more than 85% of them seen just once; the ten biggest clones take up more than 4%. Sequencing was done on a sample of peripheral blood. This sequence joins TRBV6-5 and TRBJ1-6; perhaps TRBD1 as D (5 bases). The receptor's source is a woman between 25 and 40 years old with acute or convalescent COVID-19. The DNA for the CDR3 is TGTGCCAGCACTCTTGAGACAGACGATTCACCCCTCCACTTT. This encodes CASTLETDDSPLHF.